This T cell receptor (beta chain) was recorded in a study of blood T cell repertoires in COVID-19. The wider study: The cDNA or gDNA used as material had been derived from T cells, B-cell-depleted T cells, or PBMCs.

Some clones are missing from TCRdb's copy, which holds only in-frame ones; the method was immunoSEQ multiplex PCR. The repertoire includes approximately 300,000 clones, 70% to 90% of them detected once, and 4.5% to 7% sits in the top ten. CDR3 length: 15 residues. The germline V and J ends were trimmed by 5 bases and 0 bases, with 13 bases remaining between them. Germline CDR1 is SGHVS and CDR2 is FQNEAQ. The genes are TRBV7-8 and TRBJ1-2; weak D call: TRBD1 (5 bases). This TCR was recovered from a woman aged 25 to 45 who had recovered from COVID-19. Source material: PBMCs or T cells enriched from blood (not recorded which). CDR3 region: CASSVTGVTNYGYTF. The CDR3 DNA sequence: TGTGCCAGCAGCGTTACAGGAGTCACTAACTATGGCTACACCTTC.